This TCR beta chain emerged from a study of graft-versus-host responses after intestinal transplantation. About the study: Multivisceral, liver-intestinal, or isolated intestinal transplants were performed in recipients. Every recipient underwent anti-thymocyte globulin induction, then tacrolimus and steroids for approximately 3 years. General study findings and limits: The marrow of recipients harbored GvH clones, and ileum or blood showed some of them first. Among circulating GvH clones, peak levels were associated with early post-transplant declines in HvG clones.

A note on this clone: Its antigen is unknown.

The assay was immunoSEQ multiplex PCR, and TCRdb's table has in-frame clones only and misses some. The table has some 130,000 clones, about 95% seen once. CDR3 length: 15 amino acids. The germline gives CDR1 LNHNV, CDR2 YYDKDF (reference sequence). V shed 9 bases, J shed 5 bases, and the junction held 10 bases outside the gene matches. This specimen consisted of unstimulated CD8+ T cells sorted from spleen or lymph node cells, obtained before intestinal transplant. The receptor was derived from a human donor who received an intestinal transplant. The chain has TRBV15 and TRBJ2-7, with 13 bases lining up with TRBD2. CDR3 protein: CATKRTSGSRDEQYF. The DNA for the CDR3 is TGTGCCACGAAACGGACTAGCGGGAGTCGGGACGAGCAGTACTTC.